The 12 T cell receptor beta chains reported below all come from one sample, sequenced in a study of cytomegalovirus exposure and HLA in healthy donors. The PCR was carried out with 60 Vbeta primers and 13 Jbeta primers. Method: immunoSEQ multiplex PCR; TCRdb's copy keeps in-frame clones and lacks some. Counted here are about 94,000 clones, around 84% occurring once; the ten biggest clones make up under 13%. The sample taken for sequencing was PBMCs. These receptors all stem from a human donor in good health.

This clone was counted once. The chain combines TRBV5-1 with TRBJ1-1, with a weak D call TRBD1 (5 bases). V gave up 3 bases and J gave up 6 bases, with 12 bases separating them. The germline CDR1 and CDR2 sequences are SGHRS and YFSETQ. This CDR3 region has 13 residues. This CDR3 reads CASSWGGSAEAFF. DNA for the CDR3: TGCGCCAGCAGCTGGGGGGGGAGCGCTGAAGCTTTCTTT.

The chain uses TRBV18 and TRBJ2-7, with 8 bases fitting TRBD2. Germline CDR1 KGHSH, CDR2 LQKENI. The CDR3 consists of 14 residues. J gave up 3 bases and V 6 bases, and 7 bases lay outside the gene matches. The CDR3 coding sequence is TGTGCCAGCTCTTCCCCGGGACTAGTCTACGAGCAGTACTTC. This gives the protein CASSSPGLVYEQYF.

A single count supports this clone. This chain connects TRBV7-9 to TRBJ2-1; D possibly corresponds to TRBD2 (6 bases). V was shortened by 7 bases and J by 0 bases, with 13 bases between the two germline ends. The CDR3 runs 15 residues. The germline gives CDR1 SEHNR, CDR2 FQNEAQ (reference sequence). The CDR3 DNA reads TGTGCCAGCATCCAAATAGCGGTCTCCTACAATGAGCAGTTCTTC. This gives the protein CASIQIAVSYNEQFF.

There are a few counts of this clone. The V and J genes are TRBV6-6 and TRBJ2-5; 10 bases align to TRBD2. The V and J ends lost 0 bases and 1 base, in that order; junction bases with no gene match: 2. Germline values: CDR1 MNHNY, CDR2 SVGAGI (reference sequence). This CDR3 has 16 amino acids. The CDR3 DNA reads TGTGCCAGCAGTTACTCTCTAGCGGGGGTCCAAGAGACCCAGTACTTC. It encodes CASSYSLAGVQETQYF.

The CDR3 sequence is CASSVTGGANIQYF. The CDR3 DNA reads TGTGCCAGCAGCGTGACAGGGGGCGCGAACATTCAGTACTTC. The chain is built from TRBV5-5 and TRBJ2-4, with 10 nucleotides matching TRBD1. The CDR3 is made up of 14 amino acids. V lost 4 bases, J lost 7 bases, and 5 bases stayed unmatched. Germline V gives CDR1 SGHKS, CDR2 YYEKEE (reference sequence).

This clone was counted only a few times. J is TRBJ2-7 and V is TRBV4-3, with D perhaps matching TRBD1 (6 bases). Trimming left V 2 bases short and J 1 base short, with 30 bases between. The germline gives CDR1 LGHNA, CDR2 YSLEER. The CDR3 is 21 residues long. CDR3 coding DNA: TGCGCCAGCAGCCAATTCCACGCCCCGAAATCGAACAGGGCAGGGTCCTACGAGCAGTACTTC. It encodes CASSQFHAPKSNRAGSYEQYF.

This chain joins TRBV5-1 and TRBJ1-1; TRBD1 might be the D (5 bases). CDR1 SGHRS and CDR2 YFSETQ come from the germline V gene. Trimming shortened V by 1 base and J by 1 base, and 14 bases separated the two germline ends. This CDR3 spans 16 amino acids. CDR3 in DNA: TGCGCCAGCAGCTTGTGGGTGACCCAGGGGAACACTGAAGCTTTCTTT. Amino acids: CASSLWVTQGNTEAFF.

This clone was counted a single time. The chain links TRBV2 to TRBJ2-1; TRBD2 aligns across 12 bases. Germline values: CDR1 SNHLY, CDR2 FYNNEI. This CDR3 comprises 15 residues. J gave up 6 bases and V 4 bases, and 4 bases lay outside the gene matches. This CDR3 reads CASSALAGGGNEQFF. CDR3 nucleotide sequence: TGTGCCAGCAGTGCCCTAGCGGGAGGGGGCAATGAGCAGTTCTTC.

V gene TRBV11-2 combines with J gene TRBJ2-3; 9 positions match TRBD2. CDR3 size: 14 residues. Germline CDR1 is SGHAT and CDR2 is FQNNGV. V trimming: 6 bases; J trimming: 0 bases; junction bases outside the gene matches: 1. Written as DNA, the CDR3 is TGTGCCAGCAGGCTAGCGGGAAGCACAGATACGCAGTATTTT. Protein product: CASRLAGSTDTQYF.

The rearrangement joins TRBV7-2 to TRBJ2-5, with D perhaps TRBD2 (5 bases). The J call is uncertain, as TRBJ2-7 better fits the DNA end. CDR1 is SGHTA, CDR2 FQGNSA, per germline. CDR3 length: 14 amino acids. The CDR3 region has the DNA TGTGCCAGCAGCTTTGGGCGGGCGTCTGGCGAGCAGTACTTC. It yields the protein CASSFGRASGEQYF.

The chain combines TRBV7-2 with TRBJ1-2, with 8 bases that match TRBD1. The V gene end was trimmed by 1 base and the J gene end by 11 bases; junction bases not matched to a gene: 9. This CDR3 has 14 residues. Germline assignment: CDR1 SGHTA and CDR2 FQGNSA. CDR3 in amino acids: CASSLVHSDREYTF. The DNA for the CDR3 is TGTGCCAGCAGCTTAGTCCACTCGGACAGGGAATACACCTTC.

This chain connects TRBV27 to TRBJ2-7; D remains ambiguous. V gave up 0 bases and J gave up 2 bases, with 8 bases separating them. The CDR3 consists of 14 residues. Germline V gene lookup returns CDR1 MNHEY and CDR2 SMNVEV (reference sequence). The CDR3 spells CASSLSYRPYEQYF. The DNA for the CDR3 is TGTGCCAGCAGTTTATCGTACAGACCCTACGAGCAGTACTTC.